The source of this T cell receptor (beta chain) is a study of early T cells in non-severe SARS-CoV-2 infection. Study summary: Sequencing of unsorted whole blood was done on bulk RNA, leaving chains unpaired.

Broader study findings: VDJdb matching favored anti-spike CD8 responses, missing private and CD4 specificities.

Comment on this clonotype: Its antigen is unknown.

Trimming left V 5 bases short and J 4 bases short, with 14 bases between. Germline assignment: CDR1 SEHNR and CDR2 FQNEAQ (reference sequence). The CDR3 sequence is 14 residues long. Unique molecular identifiers were affixed to single, distinct cDNA molecules. TCRdb analysed the 5' RACE reads with MiXCR anew, one entry per CDR3 protein. The table lists 70,000 or so distinct CDR3 sequences, roughly a tenth of them singletons, with 6% to 8.5% in the top ten. The rearrangement uses TRBV7-9 and TRBJ1-2, with D possibly matching TRBD1 (6 bases). Sequencing was performed on whole blood, taken at baseline. The TCR was taken from an adult who was a healthcare worker with PCR-confirmed SARS-CoV-2 infection or an uninfected control (not recorded which). The CDR3, as DNA: TGTGCCAGCAGCATACAGGGCCCGAGCTATGGCTACACCTTC. Its translation: CASSIQGPSYGYTF.